The entry below describes one T cell receptor (beta chain). The data derive from a study of beta chain features in type 1 diabetes. The CDR3 contains 14 residues. Trimming took off 7 bases at V and 5 bases at J, with 12 bases between the two ends. The germline CDR1 and CDR2 sequences are MNHEY and SMNVEV (reference sequence). What was sequenced were expressed TCRB transcripts, since all of the isolated RNA had been reverse transcribed. Measured with immunoSEQ multiplex PCR; TCRdb has only the in-frame clones, and not every one. Found here are 150,000 or so clones, around 10% of them singletons; the top ten hold over 2%.

This TCR came from a man aged 18 to 29 in good health. This sequence joins TRBV27 and TRBJ1-6, with D maybe TRBD1 (6 bases). The material sequenced was central memory CD4+ T cells from blood. The CDR3 spells CASTTGLNNSPLHF. CDR3 nucleotide sequence: TGTGCCAGCACCACAGGGTTGAATAATTCACCCCTCCACTTT.